This entry lists 23 T cell receptor beta chains sequenced from one sample in a study of blood T cells in healthy people across ages. Primers used in a second PCR of about 7 to 11 cycles were a sample-barcoded 5' primer and a J-beta primer mix. TCRdb re-derived calls from the 5' RACE reads in MiXCR, one entry per CDR3 protein. Altogether about 1.6 million distinct CDR3 sequences are present, about 31% being singletons, with the ten largest covering approximately 10%. The sequenced sample was blood. The receptors were gathered from a woman aged 30 to 39 in good health.

This clonotype was seen more than once but under ten times. The V and J genes are TRBV4-1 and TRBJ2-3, with 12 bases matching TRBD2. The CDR3 is 18 amino acids. J was trimmed by 1 base and V by 4 bases; bases with no gene match: 9. The germline V gene encodes CDR1 MGHRA and CDR2 YSYEKL. The CDR3 DNA follows: TGCGCCAGCAGCCTAGCTAGCGGGGGGGGATCAGGCACAGATACGCAGTATTTT. Amino acids: CASSLASGGGSGTDTQYF.

Worth noting for this clonotype: The junction does not match germline at one end; this may be a read error. The chain has TRBV6-1 and TRBJ2-5; D not certain. The CDR3 extends over 16 amino acids. Germline V gene data show CDR1 as MNHNS and CDR2 as SASEGT. The CDR3 bases are TGTGCCAGCAGTGACCAGCCGCGGCTTCGGCAAGAGGCCCAGTACTTC. It is translated as CASSDQPRLRQEAQYF.

J is TRBJ2-7 and V is TRBV12-5; D is possibly TRBD1 (8 bases). The V end was cut by 5 bases, the J end by 2 bases, with 13 bases between. The germline V gene has CDR1 LGHNT and CDR2 FRNRAP. CDR3 length: 14 amino acids. The CDR3 region has the DNA TGTGCTAGTGGTGGACAGGGACTACCCTACGAGCAGTACTTC. Protein sequence: CASGGQGLPYEQYF.

The CDR3 DNA is TGTGCCATCAGTGAGCTGGCGGGTCAGCCCCAGCATTTT. Protein: CAISELAGQPQHF. The rearrangement joins TRBV10-3 to TRBJ1-5; D ambiguous. V was trimmed by 2 bases and J by 6 bases, leaving 8 bases between them. CDR1 is ENHRY, CDR2 SYGVKD, per germline. The CDR3 spans 13 residues.

This clonotype has a handful of counts. The chain is built from TRBV7-9 and TRBJ2-7; a weak D match, TRBD1 (5 bases). Trimming took off 5 bases at V and 2 bases at J, with 19 bases between the two ends. The CDR3 runs to 16 residues. The germline gives CDR1 SEHNR, CDR2 FQNEAQ (reference sequence). CDR3 residues: CASSPALGRFAYEQYF. In nucleotides, the CDR3 is TGTGCCAGCAGCCCCGCTCTGGGGCGCTTCGCCTACGAGCAGTACTTC.

This clonotype was picked up a small number of times. The V gene is TRBV27, the J gene TRBJ2-7; D is perhaps TRBD2 (7 bases). The ends were cut back, 3 bases at V and 2 bases at J, with 14 bases in the middle. The CDR3 is 15 residues long. The germline V gene has CDR1 MNHEY and CDR2 SMNVEV (reference sequence). As DNA, the CDR3 is TGTGCCAGCAGTTTTCTCGGGGGGCTCCCCTACGAGCAGTACTTC. Translating it yields CASSFLGGLPYEQYF.

V gene TRBV12-3 or TRBV12-4 combines with J gene TRBJ2-5, with TRBD2 matching 7 bases. Gene TRBJ2-1 matches the end of the DNA better, so the J call may be wrong. This CDR3 has 17 amino acids. The chain's CDR3 is CASSFGGSGEYQETQFF. Here the CDR3 DNA reads TGTGCCAGCAGTTTTGGGGGAAGCGGGGAGTACCAAGAGACCCAGTTCTTC.

This clonotype has just a few counts. V and J are TRBV5-6 and TRBJ2-5; D gene uncertain. The V and J ends lost 1 base and 2 bases respectively, with 15 bases between them. Looked up from germline, CDR1 is SGHDT and CDR2 is YYEEEE. CDR3 length equals 16 residues. The CDR3 bases are TGTGCCAGCAGCTTGTTGGCGAACAAGAGACAAGAGACCCAGTACTTC. It translates to CASSLLANKRQETQYF. Full variable domain (outside the CDR3, taken from reference TRBV5-6 and TRBJ2-5): DAGVTQSPTHLIKTRGQQVTLRCSPKSGHDTVSWYQQALGQGPQFIFQYYEEEERQRGNFPDRFSGHQFPNYSSELNVNALLLGDSALYLCASSLLANKRQETQYFGPGTRLLVL.

The rearrangement links TRBV20-1 to TRBJ2-5; 8 bases map to TRBD2. Matching the DNA end better, TRBJ2-7 makes the J call doubtful. The CDR3 consists of 15 residues. From germline, CDR1 is DFQATT and CDR2 SNEGSKA (reference sequence). The CDR3 here is CSARDGTRDTYEQYF. DNA for the CDR3: TGCAGTGCTAGAGATGGGACTAGAGACACCTACGAGCAGTACTTC.

This clonotype was detected only a few times. This rearrangement joins TRBV4-2 to TRBJ2-7; a weak D match, TRBD2 (6 bases). Germline CDR1 reads LGHNA; CDR2 reads YNFKEQ. The V gene lost 0 bases and the J gene lost 6 bases, with 18 bases spanning the gap. The CDR3 covers 16 residues. The CDR3 bases are TGTGCCAGCAGCCAAGAGGTTAAGGGGCAGGGAGGCGAGCAGTACTTC. Residues: CASSQEVKGQGGEQYF.

V gene TRBV27 combines with J gene TRBJ2-1; TRBD1 or TRBD2 may be the D gene (5 bases each). The CDR3 sequence is 16 residues long. Germline CDR1 and CDR2: MNHEY and SMNVEV (reference sequence). V was pared by 4 bases and J by 5 bases, with 18 bases between. CDR3 sequence (DNA): TGTGCCAGCAGTTCTGGTGCAGCGATGGGGGACAATGAGCAGTTCTTC. Translation: CASSSGAAMGDNEQFF.

This clonotype was observed a handful of times. The chain carries TRBV20-1 and TRBJ2-7; D is tentatively TRBD1 or TRBD2 (5 bases each). Germline V gives CDR1 DFQATT, CDR2 SNEGSKA (reference sequence). The CDR3 extends over 15 amino acids. The V and J ends lost 0 bases and 0 bases respectively, with 12 bases between them. CDR3 sequence (DNA): TGCAGTGCTAGAGATTGGGCAGGGAGCTCCTACGAGCAGTACTTC. This sequence encodes CSARDWAGSSYEQYF.

This chain links TRBV29-1 with TRBJ1-3; the D is unclear. This CDR3 region has 15 residues. V lost 2 bases and J 1 base, leaving 12 bases between the germline ends. CDR1 and CDR2 from the germline V gene are SQVTM and ANQGSEA. The CDR3 is CSVETYGVSGNTIYF. In DNA, the CDR3 is TGCAGCGTTGAAACCTACGGAGTGTCTGGAAACACCATATATTTT.

Comment on this clonotype: The junction does not match germline at one end; this may be a read error. This chain connects TRBV7-8 to TRBJ2-3, with 7 positions matching TRBD1. The V gene's germline CDR1 is SGHVS and CDR2 FQNEAQ. The CDR3 consists of 17 residues. The CDR3 reads CVSSLRQGPSRTDTQYF. DNA of the CDR3: TGTGTCAGCAGCTTAAGACAGGGACCTTCCCGCACAGATACGCAGTATTTT.

The chain has TRBV4-1 and TRBJ2-5; possible D gene TRBD2, 5 bases. Germline CDR1 is MGHRA and CDR2 is YSYEKL. This CDR3 has 18 residues. V was trimmed by 6 bases and J by 0 bases, leaving 23 bases between them. The CDR3 region is CASSPYPPNEGYQETQYF. Here the CDR3 DNA reads TGCGCCAGCAGTCCCTATCCACCGAACGAGGGATACCAAGAGACCCAGTACTTC.

J is TRBJ2-1 and V is TRBV12-3 or TRBV12-4, with D possibly TRBD1 on 5 matching bases. CDR3 size: 13 residues. V dropped 5 bases and J dropped 7 bases, with 12 bases sitting between them. The CDR3 here is CASSLPQENEQFF. CDR3 DNA sequence: TGTGCCAGCAGTCTCCCACAGGAGAATGAGCAGTTCTTC.

The rearrangement joins TRBV5-1 to TRBJ2-1; no definite D call. Germline values: CDR1 SGHRS, CDR2 YFSETQ. V dropped 1 base and J dropped 8 bases, with 16 bases sitting between them. The CDR3 has 15 residues. Here the CDR3 reads CASSLSQISLDEQFF. The CDR3 nucleotides are TGCGCCAGCAGCTTGAGTCAAATTAGCCTGGATGAGCAGTTCTTC.

In its sample, this clonotype was seen a few times. This rearrangement joins TRBV7-9 to TRBJ1-5, with 7 bases lining up with TRBD1. The germline V gene has CDR1 SEHNR and CDR2 FQNEAQ (reference sequence). This CDR3 region has 14 residues. Losses at the gene ends were 4 bases for V and 6 bases for J; bases not matched to a gene: 6. DNA of the CDR3: TGTGCCAGCAGCTCGACAGGGTCCGCTCAGCCCCAGCATTTT. Encoded protein: CASSSTGSAQPQHF.

Only a few counts were recorded for this clonotype. V gene TRBV7-2 combines with J gene TRBJ2-1, with 9 positions matching TRBD1. Germline V gene lookup returns CDR1 SGHTA and CDR2 FQGNSA. The CDR3 sequence is 12 residues long. The J segment lost 14 bases and the V segment lost 4 bases, leaving 6 bases of the junction unmatched. The CDR3: CASSSYRQGEFF. CDR3 DNA: TGTGCCAGCAGCTCGTATCGACAGGGGGAGTTCTTC.

This clonotype has just a few counts. The J gene is TRBJ2-4, the V gene TRBV6-6; D is unclear. With the DNA end fitting TRBJ2-7 better, the J assignment may be wrong. The CDR3 runs to 14 residues. Germline V gives CDR1 MNHNY, CDR2 SVGAGI (reference sequence). The DNA for the CDR3 is TGTGCCAACATGATTGGGGTAGGGTCCTACGAGCAGTACTTC. Protein sequence: CANMIGVGSYEQYF.

The rearrangement links TRBV4-1 to TRBJ2-1; D call uncertain. With 4 bases removed from V and 4 bases from J, the gap between germline ends came to 20 bases. The germline V gene has CDR1 MGHRA and CDR2 YSYEKL. This CDR3 has 17 amino acids. The CDR3 protein is CASSPGPSTAVYNEQFF. The CDR3 DNA sequence: TGCGCCAGCAGCCCCGGCCCATCAACGGCAGTATACAATGAGCAGTTCTTC.

CDR3 bases: TGTGCCAGCAGTATTGCCGGGACAGGGGTTATCGCAGATACGCAGTATTTT. Protein sequence: CASSIAGTGVIADTQYF. This chain connects TRBV6-1 to TRBJ2-3, with 10 bases lining up with TRBD1. The V gene's germline CDR1 is MNHNS and CDR2 SASEGT. V lost 5 bases, J lost 4 bases, and 12 bases stayed unmatched. This CDR3 is 17 amino acids long.

This clonotype showed up just a few times. At one of its ends the junction is not consistent with the germline gene, which may arise from a read error. The rearrangement joins TRBV27 to TRBJ2-3; 9 nucleotides line up with TRBD1. The CDR3 extends over 15 amino acids. Germline V gene sequence: CDR1 MNHEY, CDR2 SMNVEV (reference sequence). This CDR3 reads CASSQTGGYTDAQYF. In DNA, the CDR3 is TGTGCCAGCAGTCAGACAGGGGGTTACACAGATGCGCAGTATTTT.